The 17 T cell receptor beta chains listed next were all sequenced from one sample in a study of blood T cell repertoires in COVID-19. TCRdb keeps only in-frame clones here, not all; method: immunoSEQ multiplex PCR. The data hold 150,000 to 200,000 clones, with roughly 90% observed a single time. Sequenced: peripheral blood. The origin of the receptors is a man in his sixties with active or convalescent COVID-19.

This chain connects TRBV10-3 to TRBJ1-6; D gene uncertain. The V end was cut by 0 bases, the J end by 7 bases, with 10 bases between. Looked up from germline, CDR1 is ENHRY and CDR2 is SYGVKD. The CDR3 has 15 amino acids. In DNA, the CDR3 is TGTGCCATCAGTGAGTCGTTATCGGGGAATTCACCCCTCCACTTT. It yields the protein CAISESLSGNSPLHF.

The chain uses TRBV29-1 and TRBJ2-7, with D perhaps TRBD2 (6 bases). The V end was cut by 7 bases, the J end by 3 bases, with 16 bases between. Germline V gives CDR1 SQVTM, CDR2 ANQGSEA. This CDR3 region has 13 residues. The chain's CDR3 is CSAATRNLYEQYF. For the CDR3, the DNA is TGCAGCGCCGCGACTAGGAACCTCTACGAGCAGTACTTC.

The CDR3 coding sequence is TGTGCCAGTAGTATAGAGTACGGGAACACTGAAGCTTTCTTT. It is translated as CASSIEYGNTEAFF. The J gene is TRBJ1-1, the V gene TRBV19; D is ambiguous. The CDR3 extends over 14 amino acids. The germline V and J ends were trimmed by 0 bases and 1 base, with 6 bases remaining between them. Per the germline V gene, CDR1 is LNHDA and CDR2 is SQIVND (reference sequence).

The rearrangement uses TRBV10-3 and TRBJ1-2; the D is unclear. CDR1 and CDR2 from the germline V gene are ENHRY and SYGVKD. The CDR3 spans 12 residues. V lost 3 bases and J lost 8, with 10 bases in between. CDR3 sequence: CAISDSLEGYTF. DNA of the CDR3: TGTGCCATCAGTGATAGCCTGGAGGGCTACACCTTC.

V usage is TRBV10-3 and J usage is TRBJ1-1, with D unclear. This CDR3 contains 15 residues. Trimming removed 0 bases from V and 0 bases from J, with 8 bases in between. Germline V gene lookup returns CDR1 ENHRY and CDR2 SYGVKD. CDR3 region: CAISESEQMNTEAFF. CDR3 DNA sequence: TGTGCCATCAGTGAGTCGGAACAGATGAACACTGAAGCTTTCTTT.

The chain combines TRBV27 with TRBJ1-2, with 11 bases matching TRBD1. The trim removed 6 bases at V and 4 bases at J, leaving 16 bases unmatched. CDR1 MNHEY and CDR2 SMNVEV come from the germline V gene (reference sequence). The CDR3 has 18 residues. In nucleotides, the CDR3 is TGTGCCAGCAGACCCCCCGGGACAGGGGGGGGTTATGGCTATGGCTACACCTTC. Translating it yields CASRPPGTGGGYGYGYTF.

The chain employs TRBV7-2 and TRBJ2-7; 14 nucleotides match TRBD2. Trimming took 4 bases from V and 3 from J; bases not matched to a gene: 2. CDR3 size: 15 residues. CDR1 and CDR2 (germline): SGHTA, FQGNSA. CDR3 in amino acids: CASSYGTSGSYEQYF. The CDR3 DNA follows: TGTGCCAGCAGCTACGGGACTAGCGGGAGCTACGAGCAGTACTTC.

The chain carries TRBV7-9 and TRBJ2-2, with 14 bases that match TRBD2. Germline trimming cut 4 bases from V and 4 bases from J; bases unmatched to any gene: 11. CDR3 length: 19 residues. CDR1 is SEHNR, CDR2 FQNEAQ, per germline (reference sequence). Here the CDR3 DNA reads TGTGCCAGCAGCTGCCGTCCCGGGACTAGCGGGAGATGCACCGGGGAGCTGTTTTTT. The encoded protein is CASSCRPGTSGRCTGELFF.

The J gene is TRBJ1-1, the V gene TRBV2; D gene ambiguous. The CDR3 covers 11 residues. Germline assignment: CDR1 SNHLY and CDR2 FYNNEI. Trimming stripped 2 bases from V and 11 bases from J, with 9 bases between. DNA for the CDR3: TGTGCCAGCAGTGAAACAACTAGGGCTTTCTTT. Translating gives CASSETTRAFF.

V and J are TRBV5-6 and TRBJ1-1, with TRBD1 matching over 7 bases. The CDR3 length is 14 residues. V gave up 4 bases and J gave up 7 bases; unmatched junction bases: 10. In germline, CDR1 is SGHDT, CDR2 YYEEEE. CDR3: CASSPVRGRVEAFF. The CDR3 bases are TGTGCCAGCAGCCCCGTAAGGGGGCGTGTTGAAGCTTTCTTT.

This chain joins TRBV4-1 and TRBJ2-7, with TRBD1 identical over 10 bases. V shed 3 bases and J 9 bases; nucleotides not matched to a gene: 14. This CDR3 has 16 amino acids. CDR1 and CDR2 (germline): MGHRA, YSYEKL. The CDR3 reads CASSHGDRGRVMVQYF. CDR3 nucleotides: TGCGCCAGCAGCCATGGCGACAGGGGGCGCGTTATGGTGCAGTACTTC.

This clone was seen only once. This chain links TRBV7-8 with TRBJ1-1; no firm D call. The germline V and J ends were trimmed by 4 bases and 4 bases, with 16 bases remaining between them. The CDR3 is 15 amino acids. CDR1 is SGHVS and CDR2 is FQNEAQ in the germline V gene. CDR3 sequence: CASSYSVGEITEAFF. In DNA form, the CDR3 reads TGTGCCAGCAGCTACTCAGTGGGCGAAATCACTGAAGCTTTCTTT.

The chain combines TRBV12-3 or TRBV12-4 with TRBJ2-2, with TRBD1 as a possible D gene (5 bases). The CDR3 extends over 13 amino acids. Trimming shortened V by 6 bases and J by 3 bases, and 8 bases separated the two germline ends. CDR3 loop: CASREQDTGELFF. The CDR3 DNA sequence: TGTGCCAGCAGAGAACAGGACACCGGGGAGCTGTTTTTT.

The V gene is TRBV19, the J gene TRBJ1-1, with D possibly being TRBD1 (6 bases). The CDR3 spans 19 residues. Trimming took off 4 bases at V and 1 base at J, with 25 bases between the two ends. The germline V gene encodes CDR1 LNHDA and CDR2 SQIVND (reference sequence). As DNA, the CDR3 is TGTGCCAGTAGTACCGATCCGGGCAGGGGATTATCCCCGAACACTGAAGCTTTCTTT. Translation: CASSTDPGRGLSPNTEAFF.

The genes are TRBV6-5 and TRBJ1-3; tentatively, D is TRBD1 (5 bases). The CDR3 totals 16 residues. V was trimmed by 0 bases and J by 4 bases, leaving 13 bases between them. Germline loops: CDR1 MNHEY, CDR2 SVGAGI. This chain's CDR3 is CASSYSGDLGGNTIYF. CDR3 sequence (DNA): TGTGCCAGCAGTTACTCAGGGGATCTCGGAGGAAACACCATATATTTT.

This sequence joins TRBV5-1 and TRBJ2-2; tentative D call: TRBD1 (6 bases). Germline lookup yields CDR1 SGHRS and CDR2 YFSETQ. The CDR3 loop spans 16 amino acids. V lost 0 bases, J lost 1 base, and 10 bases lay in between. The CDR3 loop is CASSLDRAMNTGELFF. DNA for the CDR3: TGCGCCAGCAGCTTGGACAGGGCGATGAACACCGGGGAGCTGTTTTTT.

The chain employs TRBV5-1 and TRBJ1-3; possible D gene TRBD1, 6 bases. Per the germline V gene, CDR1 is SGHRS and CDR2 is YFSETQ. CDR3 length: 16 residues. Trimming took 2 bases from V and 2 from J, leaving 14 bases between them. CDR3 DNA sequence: TGCGCCAGCAGCTTTGCAGGGGACCTCACTGGAAACACCATATATTTT. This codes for CASSFAGDLTGNTIYF.